The rows below give T cell receptor beta chains drawn from one sample of a study of blood T cells in healthy people across ages. TCRdb re-analysed the 5' RACE reads in MiXCR, keeping a single row per CDR3 protein. Among hundreds of thousands of distinct CDR3 sequences listed, about 40% were seen once. The sample was blood. Receptors originate from a woman aged 60-70 years in good health. CDR3s include the opening cysteine and the closing phenylalanine or tryptophan. The D gene is left open where the match is weak. Clone size is stated in some rows and not others, as once, few, many or a class when expanded.

abundance	v_gene	d_gene	j_gene	CDR3nt	CDR3aa
few	TRBV7-2	TRBD2	TRBJ2-1	TGTGCCAGCAGCTTAGACCGGGGGGGCGGAGTTGAGCAGTTCTTC	CASSLDRGGGVEQFF
NA	TRBV11-2	NA	TRBJ2-5	TGTGCCAGCAGGGAGGGGGCGTTATCCCAAGAGACCCAGTACTTC	CASREGALSQETQYF
NA	TRBV5-1	NA	TRBJ1-1	TGCGCCAGCAGCTTGGCCGGGGTGGTCACTGAAGCTTTCTTT	CASSLAGVVTEAFF
NA	TRBV2	NA	TRBJ2-1	TGTGCCAACAAACTAGATCAGAGCTCCTACAATGAGCAGTTCTTC	CANKLDQSSYNEQFF
NA	TRBV6-6	NA	TRBJ2-3	TGTGCCAGCAGTTACACGGGCTACAGCACAGATACGCAGTATTTT	CASSYTGYSTDTQYF
few	TRBV20-1	NA	TRBJ2-3	TGCAGTGCTAGAGGGTTTGGAGCTAGCACAGATACGCAGTATTTT	CSARGFGASTDTQYF
NA	TRBV27	TRBD2	TRBJ2-3	TGTGCCAGCAGTTTATACGGGCAGACTAGCGGGAGGACAGATACGCAGTATTTT	CASSLYGQTSGRTDTQYF
NA	TRBV10-3	NA	TRBJ1-1	TGTGCCATCAAGGGAAACAGTCACACTGAAGCTTTCTTT	CAIKGNSHTEAFF
few	TRBV28	TRBD2	TRBJ2-7	TGTGCCAGCAAAGCGGGGGGTTACAATGAGCAGTACTTC	CASKAGGYNEQYF
NA	TRBV7-9	NA	TRBJ1-5	TGTGCCAGCAGCTTGGGCAGGGACTCTCCTCAGCCCCAGCATTTT	CASSLGRDSPQPQHF
NA	TRBV25-1	NA	TRBJ2-7	TGTGCCAGCAGTGAATATCAGGGCACCTACGAGCAGTACTTC	CASSEYQGTYEQYF
NA	TRBV3-1	NA	TRBJ1-6	TGTGCCAGCAGCCCCGGGATGAATAATTCACCCCTCCACTTT	CASSPGMNNSPLHF
NA	TRBV5-1	NA	TRBJ2-3	TGCGCCAGCAGCCTCGGGTCTCGTGGGGGTACGCAGTATTTT	CASSLGSRGGTQYF
NA	TRBV2	NA	TRBJ2-1	TGTGCCAGCAGCCGGGACCTAAGGGTCGAGAATGAGCAGTTCTTC	CASSRDLRVENEQFF
NA	TRBV25-1	TRBD2	TRBJ2-2	TGTGCCAGCAGTGCGGGGGAGGGCGGGGAGCTGTTTTTT	CASSAGEGGELFF
NA	TRBV10-3	TRBD2	TRBJ2-3	TGTGCCATCATGGGAGGGTTCGGTACAGATACGCAGTATTTT	CAIMGGFGTDTQYF
NA	TRBV9	NA	TRBJ2-2	TGTGCCAGCAGCGTAGCCGGTGGGGGCGGATACTCGAACACCGGGGAGCTGTTTTTT	CASSVAGGGGYSNTGELFF
NA	TRBV10-3	NA	TRBJ1-4	TGTGCCATCAGTGAGTCGGAAGGAGCTAATGAAAAACTGTTTTTT	CAISESEGANEKLFF
NA	TRBV24-1	NA	TRBJ2-7	TGTGCCACCAGTGACGGTGGGGTCTACGAGCAGTACTTC	CATSDGGVYEQYF
few	TRBV20-1	NA	TRBJ2-1	TGCAGTGCCCACGGTGAGGGCCGCAATGAGCAGTTCTTC	CSAHGEGRNEQFF
once	TRBV6-5	TRBD2	TRBJ2-4	TGTGCCAGCGTTAGGACTAGCGGGGGGGTAAAGAACTTATACATTCAGTACTTC	CASVRTSGGVKNLYIQYF
NA	TRBV4-1	NA	TRBJ2-7	TGCGCCAGCAGCCAAGGGGAGTTCGACTACGAGCAGTACTTC	CASSQGEFDYEQYF
NA	TRBV27	NA	TRBJ2-7	TGTGCCAGCAGTTCCCTCCCCTACCCAGTCTCCTGCGAGCAGTACTTC	CASSSLPYPVSCEQYF
many	TRBV29-1	NA	TRBJ2-5	TGCAGCGTTGATACGGGTTCGGGAGAGACCCAGTACTTC	CSVDTGSGETQYF
many	TRBV13	TRBD1	TRBJ2-7	TGTGCCAGCAGCCCTCGGGACAGGGGCCACGAGCAGTACTTC	CASSPRDRGHEQYF
many	TRBV6-5	TRBD1	TRBJ2-3	TGTGCCAGCAGTTACTCGACAGGGGTGTTAGATACGCAGTATTTT	CASSYSTGVLDTQYF
few	TRBV20-1	NA	TRBJ2-2	TGCAGTGCTGGACTACTCAACACCGGGGAGCTGTTTTTT	CSAGLLNTGELFF
few	TRBV9	TRBD1	TRBJ1-2	TGTGCCAGCAGCGTTGGCGGGGACAGAAACTTATATGGCTACACCTTC	CASSVGGDRNLYGYTF
NA	TRBV5-1	TRBD2	TRBJ2-2	TGCGCCAGCAGCCTTAGCGGGGGGTCGAACACCGGGGAGCTGTTTTTT	CASSLSGGSNTGELFF
NA	TRBV10-3	NA	TRBJ2-2	TGTGCCATCACGGAGGTCGTTCACGGGGAGCTGTTTTTT	CAITEVVHGELFF
NA	TRBV6-5	TRBD2	TRBJ2-3	TGTGCCAGCAGTAAACGGACTAGCGCCGGAGATACGCAGTATTTT	CASSKRTSAGDTQYF
few	TRBV13	NA	TRBJ2-5	TGTGCCAGCAGCTTACGGACGCCGAGGTGGACCCAGTACTTC	CASSLRTPRWTQYF
NA	TRBV7-2	NA	TRBJ2-3	TGTGCCAGCAGCCCCACCCTACTTAATACGCAGTATTTT	CASSPTLLNTQYF
few	TRBV12-3/TRBV12-4	TRBD1	TRBJ1-5	TGTGCCAGCAGTTCCGGGACAGGGACTGGCAATCAGCCCCAGCATTTT	CASSSGTGTGNQPQHF